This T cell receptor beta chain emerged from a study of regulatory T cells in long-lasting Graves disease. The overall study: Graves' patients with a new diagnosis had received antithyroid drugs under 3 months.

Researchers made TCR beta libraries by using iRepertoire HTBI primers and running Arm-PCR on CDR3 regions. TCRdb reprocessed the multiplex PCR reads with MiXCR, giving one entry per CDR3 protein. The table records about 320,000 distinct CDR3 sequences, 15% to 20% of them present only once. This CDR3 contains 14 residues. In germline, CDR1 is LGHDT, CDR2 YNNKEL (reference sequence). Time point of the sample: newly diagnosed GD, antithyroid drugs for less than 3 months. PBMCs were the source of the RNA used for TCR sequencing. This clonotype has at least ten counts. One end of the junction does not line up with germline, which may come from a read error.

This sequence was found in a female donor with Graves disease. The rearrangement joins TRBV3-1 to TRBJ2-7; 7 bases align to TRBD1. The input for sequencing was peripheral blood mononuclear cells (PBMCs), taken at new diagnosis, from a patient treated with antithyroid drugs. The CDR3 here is CASSFGTALSVLVF. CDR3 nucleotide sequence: TGTGCCAGCAGCTTCGGGACAGCCCTGTCGGTTTTGGTCTTC.